Detailed here is one T cell receptor beta chain. Its antigen is currently not known. No base quality information exists; no much larger clone differs at one position. The immunoSEQ hsTCRB v3.0 assay was used at survey level resolution to sequence the TRB variable region. A depth of roughly 35,000-55,000 T-cell genomes per sample was targeted for TRB sequencing. Pooled TRB libraries were sequenced on an Illumina MiSeq with a v3 150-cycle kit. The authors processed their data as follows. Repertoire analysis was run in R within a reproducible Nextflow workflow that covered QC, data transformation and analysis. LymphoSeq2, an R package for AIRR-Seq data exploration, was used to implement custom analyses. After excluding several samples that yielded fewer than 5000 total TRB sequences, 190 or so HIV repertoires remained for analysis. Among the roughly 200 retained HIV repertoires, 55 to 65 were collected before ART initiation and fewer than 150 were collected after ART initiation. Each repertoire was downsampled to 5000 TRB nucleotide sequences, and summary statistics were averaged across 100 downsampling iterations. TRB sequences were retained for analysis only if CDR3 regions of at least seven amino acids were present. A Shannon entropy-derived clonality score and the Gini coefficient were used to measure diversity. In the repertoire networks, any two of the top 5000 CDR3 amino acid sequences were connected whenever the two sequences differed by an edit distance of one. Antigen specificity groups and MHC restriction were predicted for TRB CDR3 amino acid sequences with GLIPH2. Known CMV, EBV, HIV or tissue antigen associations were flagged by matching CDR3 amino acid sequences against VDJdb and McPAS-TCR. Pre-ART, post-ART and control groups were compared with Wilcoxon signed-rank tests and Holm-Bonferroni correction. TCRdb provides this immuneACCESS table in a form limited to in-frame rearrangements. Some clones are lacking; in checked studies, under half of them reflect an unresolved V gene, and why the rest are absent is not known. V and J calls and clone size follow that table, whereas D and trimming were derived from the DNA. The sample profile shows about 34,000 clones; 94% of them were found once. 3.5% to 4.5% of the sample is held by the ten biggest clonotypes.

Inclusion was restricted to participants for whom at least one PBMC sample before ART initiation and at least two post-ART samples were available. All participants with HIV were treated in the United States of America. Cryopreserved samples of about 0.95-11 million PBMC were thawed and washed before DNA extraction. At the time of the earliest PBMC sample, participants with HIV were aged between roughly 20 and 55 years. Each participant contributed PBMC samples from 1-4 timepoints before ART initiation and 2-8 timepoints after ART initiation, with a median of 7 samples. For every participant, serial HIV viral load, CD4+ T-cell count, ART history and demographic data were obtained. A Qiagen kit on a QIAcube was used to extract genomic DNA from unsorted PBMC, with samples processed in batches of 12. This specimen belongs to a study of long-term antiretroviral therapy in people with HIV (dated by TCRdb to about 2022). Broadly, across the study: The earliest samples were collected roughly a decade before the 2015 WHO recommendation for immediate ART, at a time when ART was usually postponed until CD4 counts fell. A retrospective serial study tested whether changes in peripheral blood TRB repertoire composition and diversity were associated with ART initiation and durable HIV suppression. A total of approximately 200 cryopreserved PBMC samples came from approximately 30 adults with confirmed HIV infection and were collected serially over a mean of roughly six years (range 1-12). Among the 30 or so participants with HIV, eleven were female. Test extractions of a monoclonal T-cell line alongside approximately 34 polyclonal samples showed no cross-contamination during QIAcube processing. Broader findings and caveats from the paper: The samples span the years 2004 to 2017, and the ART regimens used may be less effective than current regimens. Starting ART was linked to a significant rise in TRB diversity, yet even after long-term ART the diversity remained significantly lower than in transplant donor controls. Unsorted PBMC were profiled instead of sorted CD4+ and CD8+ T cells because pre-ART samples had limited cell numbers. Limited PBMC availability meant only the TCR beta chain was sequenced, without alpha chain pairing. No data were available on ART adherence, viral resistance or therapy changes, limiting inferences about post-ART repertoire changes. CDR3 length ranges in HIV repertoires were narrower than in controls, and network structure suggested an antigen-experienced repertoire with only a slight naive shift after ART. Expanded TRB clones identified before ART initiation dominated the repertoire at all time points, although this dominance fluctuated and declined in many PLHIV after ART.

The CDR3 runs 14 residues from the cysteine to the phenylalanine. Only the CDR3 DNA stays, 42 bases, in frame from base 1. V is pared back by 6 bases and J by 7 bases, with 16 bases lying between the germline termini. CDR1 and CDR2 (MNHEY, SVGAGI) derive from the germline V gene. The sequencing used unsorted PBMCs, collected more than 5 years after starting antiretroviral therapy. The TCR originated in a woman aged 45-60 years with HIV. The rearranged segments are TRBV6-5 and TRBJ1-5; no D segment can be confidently identified. The CDR3 protein sequence reads: CASRSYSVGQPQHF. In nucleotides, the sequence is TGTGCCAGCAGATCGTACTCGGTAGGGCAGCCCCAGCATTTT.